This T cell receptor beta chain was profiled in a study of T-cell reconstitution after alpha-beta-depleted transplantation in children. General study findings and limits: The study reportedly traced alpha-beta T cells about two months after transplant to several hundred expanded graft clones.

Germline CDR1 reads SGHRS; CDR2 reads YFSETQ. The CDR3 consists of 17 residues. V trimming: 0 bases; J trimming: 3 bases; junction bases outside the gene matches: 8. In regard to this clonotype: Its antigen remains unknown.

Library preparation (for TCRbeta) was performed with unique molecular identifiers. MiXCR, run by TCRdb on the PCR reads, gives a single entry per CDR3 protein. Of about 210,000 distinct CDR3 sequences in the sample, around a sixth were seen once. The gene calls are TRBV5-1 and TRBJ1-4; 7 nucleotides align to TRBD1. The source material was PBMCs, mostly from graft donor cells, sampled 360 days after TCRalphabeta/CD19-depleted stem cell transplant. The origin of this receptor is a male patient under 10 years old who had a stem cell transplant for acute lymphoblastic leukemia, so the T cells may come from the graft donor. The CDR3 region has the DNA TGCGCCAGCAGCTTGGCTACCGACAGGGCCCCTAATGAAAAACTGTTTTTT. Protein: CASSLATDRAPNEKLFF.